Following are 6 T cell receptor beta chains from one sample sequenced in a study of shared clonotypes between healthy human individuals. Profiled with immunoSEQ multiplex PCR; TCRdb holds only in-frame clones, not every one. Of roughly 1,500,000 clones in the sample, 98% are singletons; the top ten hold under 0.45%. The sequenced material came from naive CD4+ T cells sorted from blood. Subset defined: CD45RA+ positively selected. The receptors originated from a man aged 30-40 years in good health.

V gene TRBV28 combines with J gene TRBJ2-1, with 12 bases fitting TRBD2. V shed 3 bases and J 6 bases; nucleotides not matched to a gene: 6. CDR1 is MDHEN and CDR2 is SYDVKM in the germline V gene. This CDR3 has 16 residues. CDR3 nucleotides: TGTGCCAGCAGTTTGCCGACTAGCGGGAGTTTCAATGAGCAGTTCTTC. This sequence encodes CASSLPTSGSFNEQFF.

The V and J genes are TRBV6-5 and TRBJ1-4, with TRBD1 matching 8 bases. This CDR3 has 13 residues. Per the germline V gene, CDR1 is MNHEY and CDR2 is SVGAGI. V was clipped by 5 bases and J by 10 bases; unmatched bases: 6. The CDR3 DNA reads TGTGCCAGCAGTGCGGACAGGGCTGGAAAACTGTTTTTT. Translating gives CASSADRAGKLFF.

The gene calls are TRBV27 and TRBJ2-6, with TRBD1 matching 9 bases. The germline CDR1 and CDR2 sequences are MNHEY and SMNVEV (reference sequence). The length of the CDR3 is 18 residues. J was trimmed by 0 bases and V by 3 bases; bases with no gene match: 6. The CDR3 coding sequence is TGTGCCAGCAGTTTCCGGGACAGGGCCAACTCTGGGGCCAACGTCCTGACTTTC. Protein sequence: CASSFRDRANSGANVLTF.

CDR3: CASSLTAFGTEAFF. The CDR3 region has the DNA TGTGCCAGCAGCTTGACAGCTTTCGGCACTGAAGCTTTCTTT. The rearrangement joins TRBV7-2 to TRBJ1-1; D possibly corresponds to TRBD1 (5 bases). Germline assignment: CDR1 SGHTA and CDR2 FQGNSA. V was cut by 3 bases and J by 4 bases, with 12 bases left in between. This CDR3 has 14 residues.

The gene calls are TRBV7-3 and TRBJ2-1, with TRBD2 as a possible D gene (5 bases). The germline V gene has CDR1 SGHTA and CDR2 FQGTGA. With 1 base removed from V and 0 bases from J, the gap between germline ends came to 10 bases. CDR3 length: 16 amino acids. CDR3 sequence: CASSLIRRSSYNEQFF. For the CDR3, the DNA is TGTGCCAGCAGCTTAATACGGAGGAGCTCCTACAATGAGCAGTTCTTC. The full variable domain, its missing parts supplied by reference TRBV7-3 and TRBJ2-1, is GAGVSQTPSNKVTEKGKYVELRCDPISGHTALYWYRQSLGQGPEFLIYFQGTGAADDSGLPNDRFFAVRPEGSVSTLKIQRTERGDSAVYLCASSLIRRSSYNEQFFGPGTRLTVL.

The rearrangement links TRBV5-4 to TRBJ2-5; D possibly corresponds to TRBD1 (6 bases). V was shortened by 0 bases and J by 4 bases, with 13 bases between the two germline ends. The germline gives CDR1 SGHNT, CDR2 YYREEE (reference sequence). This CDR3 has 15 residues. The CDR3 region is CASSLVGAPGETQYF. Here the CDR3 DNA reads TGTGCCAGCAGCTTGGTGGGGGCCCCAGGAGAGACCCAGTACTTC.